Presented here are 19 T cell receptor beta chains from one specimen sequenced in a study of T cell changes during pregnancy in multiple sclerosis. Profiling relied on immunoSEQ multiplex PCR, and the TCRdb table lists in-frame clones only, not all of them. Altogether 100,000 or so clones are present, roughly 92% being singletons, with the ten largest covering approximately 3.5%. Sequencing was performed on peripheral blood, taken after pregnancy. The receptors here all came from a female donor with multiple sclerosis, enrolled in a pregnancy study.

The rearrangement joins TRBV6-6 to TRBJ1-1; D unclear. Trimming removed 5 bases at V and 1 base at J, with 8 bases between. The CDR3 covers 13 residues. From germline, CDR1 is MNHNY and CDR2 SVGAGI (reference sequence). The CDR3 DNA is TGTGCCAGCAGTGCCCGGGAGAACACTGAAGCTTTCTTT. Its translation is CASSARENTEAFF.

The V gene is TRBV7-3, the J gene TRBJ1-5; no reliable D call. The CDR3 sequence is 13 residues long. V lost 3 bases and J lost 6, with 9 bases in between. Germline assignment: CDR1 SGHTA and CDR2 FQGTGA. CDR3 nucleotides: TGTGCCAGCAGCTTTAGCGGCGGTCAGCCCCAGCATTTT. Translation: CASSFSGGQPQHF. The full variable domain, rest sourced from reference TRBV7-3 and TRBJ1-5, is GAGVSQTPSNKVTEKGKYVELRCDPISGHTALYWYRQSLGQGPEFLIYFQGTGAADDSGLPNDRFFAVRPEGSVSTLKIQRTERGDSAVYLCASSFSGGQPQHFGDGTRLSIL.

The rearrangement links TRBV5-6 to TRBJ2-7; 9 nucleotides agree with TRBD2. Germline assignment: CDR1 SGHDT and CDR2 YYEEEE. This CDR3 is built from 15 residues. The junction had 4 bases not matched to a gene; V was cut back by 0 bases and J by 3 bases. The CDR3: CASSLAGSGSYEQYF. CDR3 in DNA: TGTGCCAGCAGCTTGGCAGGTAGCGGGAGCTACGAGCAGTACTTC. Using reference TRBV5-6 and TRBJ2-7 for the parts outside the CDR3, the full variable domain is DAGVTQSPTHLIKTRGQQVTLRCSPKSGHDTVSWYQQALGQGPQFIFQYYEEEERQRGNFPDRFSGHQFPNYSSELNVNALLLGDSALYLCASSLAGSGSYEQYFGPGTRLTVT.

This clone was observed once. The chain couples TRBV18 to TRBJ2-1; 12 bases align to TRBD2. J lost 7 bases, V lost 6 bases, and 7 bases had no gene match. Germline lookup yields CDR1 KGHSH and CDR2 LQKENI. The CDR3 totals 15 residues. In DNA form, the CDR3 reads TGTGCCAGCTCCCTAGCGGGGGGGCCGGAGAATGAGCAGTTCTTC. It yields the protein CASSLAGGPENEQFF.

This chain joins TRBV6-1 and TRBJ1-1; 7 positions match TRBD1. The CDR3 runs 13 residues. Germline CDR1 reads MNHNS; CDR2 reads SASEGT. The V segment lost 9 bases and the J segment 4 bases; nucleotides outside the gene matches: 8. In DNA, the CDR3 is TGTGCCAGTCTACAGGGGTGGGGCACTGAAGCTTTCTTT. Protein product: CASLQGWGTEAFF.

V gene TRBV30 combines with J gene TRBJ1-4; 9 bases fit TRBD1. CDR1 GTSNPN and CDR2 SVGIG come from the germline V gene (reference sequence). V gave up 2 bases and J gave up 7 bases; unmatched junction bases: 8. The CDR3 runs to 15 residues. CDR3 DNA: TGTGCCTGGAGTCCCCCCGGGACAGGGCGTGAAAAACTGTTTTTT. Its translation: CAWSPPGTGREKLFF. The entire variable domain, with the rest obtained from reference TRBV30 and TRBJ1-4, is as follows: SQTIHQWPATLVQPVGSPLSLECTVEGTSNPNLYWYRQAAGRGLQLLFYSVGIGQISSEVPQNLSASRPQDRQFILSSKKLLLSDSGFYLCAWSPPGTGREKLFFGSGTQLSVL.

The table lists this clone with a count of one. Other DNA sequences within the sample encode an identical CDR3. The genes are TRBV9 and TRBJ2-5; the D gene is possibly TRBD2 (7 bases). This CDR3 spans 15 amino acids. The V end lost 4 bases, the J end lost 5 bases, and 18 bases lay between the germline ends. Germline values: CDR1 SGDLS, CDR2 YYNGEE. In DNA, the CDR3 is TGTGCCAGCAGCCCGCGAGGGGGGGCGGGGGAGACCCAGTACTTC. It yields the protein CASSPRGGAGETQYF.

This rearrangement joins TRBV6-6 to TRBJ1-5, with 7 nucleotides matching TRBD1. Germline V gene lookup returns CDR1 MNHNY and CDR2 SVGAGI (reference sequence). V gave up 5 bases and J gave up 6 bases; unmatched junction bases: 10. There are 15 residues in the CDR3. DNA for the CDR3: TGTGCCAGCAGTCTCAACAGGGGTCAAGGTCAGCCCCAGCATTTT. Translation: CASSLNRGQGQPQHF.

This chain connects TRBV6-1 to TRBJ2-7; 12 bases fit TRBD2. The V and J ends lost 6 bases and 4 bases, in that order; junction bases with no gene match: 4. Germline CDR1 MNHNS, CDR2 SASEGT. The CDR3 is made up of 14 amino acids. The CDR3 DNA is TGTGCCAGCAGGACTAGCGGGGGTTCGTACGAGCAGTACTTC. The encoded protein is CASRTSGGSYEQYF.

This clone was found a few times. V usage is TRBV6-4 and J usage is TRBJ2-6; the D gene is possibly TRBD1 (7 bases). This CDR3 is built from 17 residues. Germline lookup yields CDR1 MRHNA and CDR2 SNTAGT. Trimming removed 2 bases from V and 0 bases from J, with 11 bases in between. In DNA, the CDR3 is TGTGCCAGCAGTGACCAGGGGGGCTTCTCTGGGGCCAACGTCCTGACTTTC. It translates to CASSDQGGFSGANVLTF.

The chain has TRBV9 and TRBJ2-5, with 8 bases that match TRBD1. Germline CDR1 and CDR2: SGDLS and YYNGEE. J was trimmed by 3 bases and V by 3 bases; bases with no gene match: 4. The CDR3 runs 14 residues. The chain's CDR3 is CASSASTGEETQYF. CDR3 DNA sequence: TGTGCCAGCAGCGCGTCGACAGGGGAAGAGACCCAGTACTTC.

CDR3 sequence: CASSQGEALFSYEQYF. DNA of the CDR3: TGTGCCAGCAGCCAAGGGGAGGCTCTCTTCTCCTACGAGCAGTACTTC. The V gene is TRBV14, the J gene TRBJ2-7; D might be TRBD2 (6 bases). Trimming removed 1 base from V and 0 bases from J, with 13 bases in between. CDR3 length: 16 residues. Germline V gene data show CDR1 as SGHDN and CDR2 as FVKESK.

The chain uses TRBV7-9 and TRBJ1-6; 9 nucleotides align to TRBD1. CDR1 and CDR2 (germline): SEHNR, FQNEAQ (reference sequence). The CDR3 covers 15 residues. V dropped 6 bases and J dropped 6; count of bases not matched to a gene: 6. CDR3 region: CASRPRDRVNSPLHF. The DNA for the CDR3 is TGTGCCAGCAGGCCGCGGGACAGGGTTAATTCACCCCTCCACTTT.

The V call is TRBV13, the J call TRBJ1-6, with D possibly matching TRBD1 (6 bases). Trimming left V 0 bases short and J 8 bases short, with 11 bases between. CDR1 is PRHDT, CDR2 FYEKMQ, per germline (reference sequence). The CDR3 contains 15 residues. The CDR3 sequence is CASSLGNRVDSPLHF. CDR3 nucleotides: TGTGCCAGCAGCTTAGGCAACAGGGTCGATTCACCCCTCCACTTT.

The chain joins TRBV6-1 to TRBJ2-1, with TRBD2 identical over 9 bases. Germline V gives CDR1 MNHNS, CDR2 SASEGT. V shed 10 bases and J 7 bases; nucleotides not matched to a gene: 14. This CDR3 has 15 residues. In DNA form, the CDR3 reads TGTGCCATCGACCCCCTGGCGGGGGGGAGAAATGAGCAGTTCTTC. It codes for CAIDPLAGGRNEQFF.

The CDR3 DNA reads as TGTGCCTGGAGTGTACGGCAGGGGGAGACCCAGTACTTC. Protein sequence: CAWSVRQGETQYF. The rearrangement links TRBV30 to TRBJ2-5; possible D gene TRBD1, 6 bases. Trimming removed 0 bases at V and 5 bases at J, with 10 bases between. This CDR3 has 13 amino acids. Germline V CDR1 and CDR2: GTSNPN, SVGIG (reference sequence).

The genes are TRBV19 and TRBJ2-7; 12 nucleotides align to TRBD1. Trimming cost V 4 bases and J 6 bases; bases outside gene matches: 7. The germline V gene has CDR1 LNHDA and CDR2 SQIVND (reference sequence). The CDR3 is 15 amino acids. CDR3 sequence reads: CASSKPGQGAGEQYF. In DNA form, the CDR3 reads TGTGCCAGTAGTAAACCGGGACAGGGGGCGGGCGAGCAGTACTTC.

V gene TRBV5-4 combines with J gene TRBJ2-1, with 10 bases identical to TRBD1. This CDR3 contains 15 residues. Germline assignment: CDR1 SGHNT and CDR2 YYREEE (reference sequence). J was trimmed by 6 bases and V by 10 bases; bases with no gene match: 13. CDR3 sequence (DNA): TGTGCCTCCGAATCAAGACAGGGGGCCCCCAATGAGCAGTTCTTC. As protein: CASESRQGAPNEQFF.

The rearrangement joins TRBV19 to TRBJ1-2, with 7 nucleotides matching TRBD1. This CDR3 spans 16 amino acids. V shed 1 base and J 4 bases; nucleotides not matched to a gene: 9. CDR1 is LNHDA and CDR2 is SQIVND in the germline V gene (reference sequence). CDR3 nucleotide sequence: TGTGCCAGTAGTATAGCCCCGGGCAGGGGGACCTATGGCTACACCTTC. Protein sequence: CASSIAPGRGTYGYTF. Supplemented by reference TRBV19 and TRBJ1-2, the full variable domain reads DGGITQSPKYLFRKEGQNVTLSCEQNLNHDAMYWYRQDPGQGLRLIYYSQIVNDFQKGDIAEGYSVSREKKESFPLTVTSAQKNPTAFYLCASSIAPGRGTYGYTFGSGTRLTVV.